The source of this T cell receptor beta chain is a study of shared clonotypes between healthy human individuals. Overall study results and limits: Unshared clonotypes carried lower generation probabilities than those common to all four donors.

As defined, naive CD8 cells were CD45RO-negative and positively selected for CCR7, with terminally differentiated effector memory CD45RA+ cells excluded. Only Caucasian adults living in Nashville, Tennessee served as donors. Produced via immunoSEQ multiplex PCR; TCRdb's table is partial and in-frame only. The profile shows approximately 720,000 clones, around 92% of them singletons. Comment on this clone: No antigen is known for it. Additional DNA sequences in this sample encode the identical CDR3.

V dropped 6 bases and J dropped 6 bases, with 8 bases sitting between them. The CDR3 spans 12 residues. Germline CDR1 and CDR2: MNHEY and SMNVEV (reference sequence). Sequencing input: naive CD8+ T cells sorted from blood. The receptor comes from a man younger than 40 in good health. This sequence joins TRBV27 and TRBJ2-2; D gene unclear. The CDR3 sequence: CASSFGPGELFF. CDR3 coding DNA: TGTGCCAGCAGCTTCGGCCCCGGGGAGCTGTTTTTT.